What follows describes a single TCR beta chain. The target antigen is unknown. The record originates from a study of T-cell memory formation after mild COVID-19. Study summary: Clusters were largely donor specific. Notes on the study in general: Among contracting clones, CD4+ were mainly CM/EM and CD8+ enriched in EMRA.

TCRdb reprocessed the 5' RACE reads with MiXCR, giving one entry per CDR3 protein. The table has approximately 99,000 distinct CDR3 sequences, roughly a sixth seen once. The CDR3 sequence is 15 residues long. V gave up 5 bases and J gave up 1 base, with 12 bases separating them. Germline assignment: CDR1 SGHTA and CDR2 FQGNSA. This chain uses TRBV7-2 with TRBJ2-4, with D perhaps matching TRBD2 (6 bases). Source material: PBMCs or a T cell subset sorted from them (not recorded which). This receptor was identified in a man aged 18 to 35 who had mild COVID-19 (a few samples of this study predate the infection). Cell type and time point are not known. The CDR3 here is CASSVSGGAKNIQYF. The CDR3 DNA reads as TGTGCCAGCAGCGTCAGCGGAGGGGCCAAAAACATTCAGTACTTC.